This T cell receptor (beta chain) was captured in a study of blood T cell repertoires in COVID-19 (dated by TCRdb to the early 2020s). For the study in its entirety: Samples covering the acute and convalescent phases of COVID-19 were provided by collaborators in the United States, Italy and Spain. The material from the prospective study consisted of cDNA or gDNA derived from T cells, B-cell-depleted T cells, or PBMCs. Deeply sampled blood TCRbeta repertoires from subjects exposed to, actively infected with, or recovered from COVID-19 were included in the dataset. The repertoires were released in a freely available public database meant as a resource for research on the immune response to SARS-CoV-2. The samples were drawn from the first 160 participants of the ongoing ImmuneRACE study and from 950 to 1,500 subjects provided by 6 global collaborators. Sample metadata almost always included a de-identified subject ID, COVID-19 status, age in years and sex. Where available, HLA class I and class II types were taken from metadata supplied by the sample provider and were not determined by assay-based typing. On the study overall, not on this receptor specifically: The amount of clinical and demographic metadata varied by source and participant and was provided uncurated.

V is cut by 3 bases and J by 1 base, and the space between the germline ends is 10 bases. CDR3 length: 14 amino acids, cysteine to phenylalanine. Here the CDR3 DNA is all that survives: 42 bases in frame from base 1. Via the germline V gene, CDR1 is KGHSH and CDR2 LQKENI. Notes on this clone: Its antigen is unknown. The input lacks base qualities; no much larger clone sits a single base away.

TCRbeta CDR3 regions were amplified from genomic DNA by means of the immunoSEQ Assay, a bias-controlled multiplex PCR. The authors' pipeline ran thus. Within the assay, amplification of reference gene primers was used to estimate how many nucleated cells each sample contained. Sequence reads were collapsed and filtered to measure the absolute abundance of every unique TCRbeta CDR3 rearrangement. For each sample, productive Simpson clonality was calculated as the square root of Simpson's diversity index across productive rearrangements. Imported from immuneACCESS, the table was reduced by TCRdb to in-frame sequences with V and J called. These copies leave out some clones; in studies compared against another copy, an unresolved V gene accounts for under half, and the cause of the remainder is not known. V and J calls and clone size are as listed in that table; D and trimming were resolved from the DNA. The sample profile shows 150,000 or so clones; 80% to 90% of them were found once. The top ten constitute approximately 10% of the sample.

Each collaborating institution followed its own protocols to collect whole blood in K2EDTA tubes. For TCRbeta analysis, collaborators shipped samples in one of three forms: frozen whole blood, isolated PBMCs, or DNA extracted from either of those sample types. The sequence derives from a human donor in a cohort sampled during active COVID-19. This chain is built from TRBV18 and TRBJ2-7, with no confident D gene call. Material for sequencing was peripheral blood. The DNA sequence is TGTGCCAGCTCACCCCGATCCGGTTCCTACGAGCAGTACTTC. This sequence encodes CASSPRSGSYEQYF.